This passage covers 14 T cell receptor beta chains from one sample sequenced in a study of blood T cells in healthy people across ages. It was with a sample-barcoded 5' primer and a J-beta primer mix that a second PCR of roughly 7 to 12 cycles was run. TCRdb used MiXCR to reprocess the 5' RACE reads, holding one entry per CDR3 protein. This sample has about a million distinct CDR3 sequences, with 45% to 60% found just once. The specimen was blood. The receptor set was obtained from a woman aged 60-75 years in good health.

The V call is TRBV20-1, the J call TRBJ2-1; D assignment may be TRBD1 or TRBD2 (5 bases each). CDR1 and CDR2 (germline): DFQATT, SNEGSKA (reference sequence). The CDR3 consists of 14 residues. In DNA, the CDR3 is TGCAGCGCCATTTTAGACTCCCTGGGGACGGAGCAGTTCTTC. Amino acid sequence: CSAILDSLGTEQFF.

The rearrangement joins TRBV5-4 to TRBJ2-7; D might be TRBD2 (7 bases). The J call may not be correct, given that the DNA end is closer to TRBJ2-5. The CDR3 is 14 amino acids. Germline V gene lookup returns CDR1 SGHNT and CDR2 YYREEE (reference sequence). The CDR3 is CASGAGAIKETQYF. The CDR3 DNA sequence: TGTGCCAGTGGCGCGGGGGCTATCAAAGAGACCCAGTACTTC.

The chain has TRBV7-9 and TRBJ2-2; D unresolved. The CDR3 totals 16 residues. With 5 bases removed from V and 1 base from J, the gap between germline ends came to 14 bases. Germline V gene data show CDR1 as SEHNR and CDR2 as FQNEAQ (reference sequence). The CDR3, as DNA: TGTGCCAGCAGCCCCTCCGTAAACATGAACACCGGGGAGCTGTTTTTT. Translated, it gives CASSPSVNMNTGELFF.

This sequence joins TRBV20-1 and TRBJ2-3; 12 bases are shared with TRBD1. V gave up 1 base and J gave up 0 bases; unmatched junction bases: 2. The germline V gene has CDR1 DFQATT and CDR2 SNEGSKA (reference sequence). The CDR3 is made up of 16 amino acids. The CDR3 loop is CSARGDRGLSTDTQYF. In nucleotides, the CDR3 is TGCAGTGCTAGAGGGGACAGGGGGCTTAGCACAGATACGCAGTATTTT.

This chain links TRBV27 with TRBJ2-7; the D is unclear. The CDR3 totals 13 residues. Germline assignment: CDR1 MNHEY and CDR2 SMNVEV (reference sequence). Trimming pared 8 bases from V and 3 bases from J, leaving 14 bases between. CDR3 sequence (DNA): TGTGCCAGCTCTCGGGCTATCTACTACGAGCAGTACTTC. It encodes CASSRAIYYEQYF.

The chain uses TRBV27 and TRBJ2-1; TRBD2 matches 8 bases. CDR3 length: 14 residues. CDR1 and CDR2 (germline): MNHEY, SMNVEV (reference sequence). After removal of 8 bases from V and 6 bases from J, the junction contained 9 bases not matched to a gene. CDR3 region: CASRTSGVINEQFF. The CDR3 DNA is TGTGCCAGCCGAACTAGCGGTGTGATCAATGAGCAGTTCTTC.

This clonotype appeared a few times. This rearrangement joins TRBV7-2 to TRBJ2-5; TRBD2 is a possible D gene (6 bases). The ends were cut back, 4 bases at V and 4 bases at J, with 10 bases in the middle. There are 13 residues in the CDR3. Germline V gene data show CDR1 as SGHTA and CDR2 as FQGNSA. CDR3 DNA: TGTGCCAGCAGCTCGCGGGACTTAGAGACCCAGTACTTC. This codes for CASSSRDLETQYF.

This clonotype was counted ten times or more. Given a much more abundant clone one base away, this may be a read error. The J gene is TRBJ2-1, the V gene TRBV7-3; 7 bases map to TRBD2. Losses at the gene ends were 5 bases for V and 2 bases for J; bases not matched to a gene: 3. The CDR3 covers 14 residues. The germline V gene encodes CDR1 SGHTA and CDR2 FQGTGA. The CDR3 loop reads CASSASGAYNEQFF. The CDR3 DNA sequence: TGTGCCAGCAGCGCTAGCGGAGCCTACAATGAGCAGTTCTTC.

This chain uses TRBV7-8 with TRBJ2-7; 10 bases fit TRBD2. This CDR3 has 15 residues. V shed 0 bases and J 2 bases; nucleotides not matched to a gene: 1. The germline V gene encodes CDR1 SGHVS and CDR2 FQNEAQ. CDR3 DNA sequence: TGTGCCAGCAGCTTAGCTAGCGGGAGGACCTACGAGCAGTACTTC. It encodes CASSLASGRTYEQYF.

The CDR3: CASSGTSGPNSEQFF. CDR3 nucleotides: TGTGCCAGCAGCGGGACTAGCGGGCCCAATAGTGAGCAGTTCTTC. The rearrangement uses TRBV9 and TRBJ2-1, with TRBD2 matching 11 bases. The J segment lost 9 bases and the V segment lost 3 bases, leaving 8 bases of the junction unmatched. The CDR3 runs 15 residues. Per the germline V gene, CDR1 is SGDLS and CDR2 is YYNGEE.

In its sample, this clonotype was seen a few times. The genes are TRBV7-2 and TRBJ1-1; D uncertain. The length of the CDR3 is 12 residues. Trimming shortened V by 5 bases and J by 3 bases, and 7 bases separated the two germline ends. Germline CDR1 and CDR2: SGHTA and FQGNSA. CDR3 in DNA: TGTGCCAGCAGCCGCGGGTACACTGAAGCTTTCTTT. The encoded protein is CASSRGYTEAFF.

This clonotype occurred once. The chain links TRBV4-1 to TRBJ2-3, with 8 bases lining up with TRBD1. Germline lookup yields CDR1 MGHRA and CDR2 YSYEKL. V lost 1 base to trimming and J lost 5 bases; unmatched junction nucleotides: 8. The CDR3 is 16 residues long. CDR3 protein: CASSQVRQGAGDTQYF. CDR3 in DNA: TGCGCCAGCAGCCAAGTGAGGCAGGGGGCCGGAGATACGCAGTATTTT.

V and J are TRBV2 and TRBJ2-7, with TRBD2 as a possible D gene (6 bases). The ends were cut back, 4 bases at V and 2 bases at J, with 18 bases in the middle. Germline V gene sequence: CDR1 SNHLY, CDR2 FYNNEI. This CDR3 is 16 amino acids long. The CDR3 region has the DNA TGTGCCAGCAGTGGCCCTCGCGGAGCGGGTACCTACGAGCAGTACTTC. Translated: CASSGPRGAGTYEQYF.

As to this clonotype: A much larger clone differs from this one at a single base, so this may be a read error. The gene calls are TRBV20-1 and TRBJ2-1; a possible D gene is TRBD2 (5 bases). CDR3 length: 16 residues. With 0 bases removed from V and 4 bases from J, the gap between germline ends came to 16 bases. Germline V CDR1 and CDR2: DFQATT, SNEGSKA (reference sequence). The CDR3 reads CSARDSTREVYNEQFF. Here the CDR3 DNA reads TGCAGTGCTAGAGATAGTACGAGGGAAGTTTACAATGAGCAGTTCTTC.